This T cell receptor (beta chain) stems from a study of blood T cell repertoires in COVID-19. Turning to the study itself: The samples span acute and convalescent COVID-19 from the United States, Italy and Spain. T cells, B-cell-depleted T cells, or PBMCs provided the cDNA or gDNA that served as material.

Original handling: Estimates of nucleated cell counts were drawn from the amplification of reference gene primers. Clones were read by immunoSEQ multiplex PCR, and TCRdb kept only the in-frame ones, dropping some. V and J calls and clone size are as listed in that table; D and trimming were resolved from the DNA. This table holds under 170,000 clones, approximately 86% found once. This clone was detected a few times. This sequence was found in a man between 70 and 80 years old with acute or convalescent COVID-19. The sample was peripheral blood.

The CDR3 sequence is CASSPGLAGGPGAGELFF. CDR3 bases: TGTGCCAGCAGCCCGGGACTAGCGGGAGGGCCCGGGGCCGGGGAGCTGTTTTTT. The chain employs TRBV7-6 and TRBJ2-2, with TRBD2 matching over 16 bases. V lost 5 bases and J lost 6; bases outside the gene matches: 9. Germline CDR1 SGHVS, CDR2 FNYEAQ. The CDR3 spans 18 residues.